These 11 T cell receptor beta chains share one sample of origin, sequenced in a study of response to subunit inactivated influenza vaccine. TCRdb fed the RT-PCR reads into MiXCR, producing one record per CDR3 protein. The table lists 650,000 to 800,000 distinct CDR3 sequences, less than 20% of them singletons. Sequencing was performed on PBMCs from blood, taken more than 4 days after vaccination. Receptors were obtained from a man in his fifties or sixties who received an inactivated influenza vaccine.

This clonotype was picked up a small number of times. The CDR3 DNA reads as TGTGCCAGCAGCCCCCCTGTCGGCTATGGCTACACCTTC. Translating gives CASSPPVGYGYTF. The chain carries TRBV7-9 and TRBJ1-2, with D unclear. V lost 5 bases, J lost 4 bases, and 11 bases lay in between. Germline V CDR1 and CDR2: SEHNR, FQNEAQ (reference sequence). The CDR3 contains 13 residues.

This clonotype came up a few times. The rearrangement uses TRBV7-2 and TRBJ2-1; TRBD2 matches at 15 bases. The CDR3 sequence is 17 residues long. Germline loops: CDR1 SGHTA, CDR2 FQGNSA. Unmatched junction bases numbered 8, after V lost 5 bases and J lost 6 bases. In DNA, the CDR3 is TGTGCCAGCAGCCCCCGGACTAGCGGGAGGGCTCCCAATGAGCAGTTCTTC. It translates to CASSPRTSGRAPNEQFF. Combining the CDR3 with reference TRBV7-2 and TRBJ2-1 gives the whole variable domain GAGVSQSPSNKVTEKGKDVELRCDPISGHTALYWYRQSLGQGLEFLIYFQGNSAPDKSGLPSDRFSAERTGGSVSTLTIQRTQQEDSAVYLCASSPRTSGRAPNEQFFGPGTRLTVL.

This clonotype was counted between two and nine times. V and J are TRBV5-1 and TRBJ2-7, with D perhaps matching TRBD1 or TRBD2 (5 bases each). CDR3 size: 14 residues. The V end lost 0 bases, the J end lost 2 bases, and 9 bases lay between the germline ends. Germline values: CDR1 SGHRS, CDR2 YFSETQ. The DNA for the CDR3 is TGCGCCAGCAGCTTGGGGGACGGAGCCTACGAGCAGTACTTC. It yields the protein CASSLGDGAYEQYF.

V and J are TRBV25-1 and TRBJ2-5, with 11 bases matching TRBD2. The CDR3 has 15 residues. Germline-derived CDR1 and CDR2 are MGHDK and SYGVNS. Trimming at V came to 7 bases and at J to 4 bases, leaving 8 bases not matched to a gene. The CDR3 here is CASKLTSGGGETQYF. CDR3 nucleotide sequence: TGTGCCAGCAAGCTTACTAGCGGGGGAGGAGAGACCCAGTACTTC.

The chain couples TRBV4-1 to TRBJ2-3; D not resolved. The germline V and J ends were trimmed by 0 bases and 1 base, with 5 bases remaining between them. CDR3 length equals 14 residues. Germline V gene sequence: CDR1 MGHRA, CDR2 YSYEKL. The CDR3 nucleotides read TGCGCCAGCAGCCAAGATTTTGGCACAGATACGCAGTATTTT. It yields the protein CASSQDFGTDTQYF.

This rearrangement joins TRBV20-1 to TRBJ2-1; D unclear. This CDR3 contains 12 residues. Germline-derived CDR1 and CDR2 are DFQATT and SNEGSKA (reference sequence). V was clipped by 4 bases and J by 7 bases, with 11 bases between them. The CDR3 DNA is TGCAGTGCTACAAGTCCAGTGAATGAGCAGTTCTTC. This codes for CSATSPVNEQFF.

This CDR3 reads CASSLPGLGDEQYF. The CDR3 nucleotides read TGTGCCAGCAGCTTACCGGGACTAGGCGACGAGCAGTACTTC. The chain employs TRBV7-8 and TRBJ2-7; 8 positions agree with TRBD2. From germline, CDR1 is SGHVS and CDR2 FQNEAQ. The V gene end was trimmed by 2 bases and the J gene end by 5 bases; junction bases not matched to a gene: 5. The length of the CDR3 is 14 residues.

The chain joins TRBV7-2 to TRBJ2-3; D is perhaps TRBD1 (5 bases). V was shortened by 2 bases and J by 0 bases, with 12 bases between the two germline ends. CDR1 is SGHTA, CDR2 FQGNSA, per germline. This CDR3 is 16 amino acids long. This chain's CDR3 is CASSLRQSSSTDTQYF. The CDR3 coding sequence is TGTGCCAGCAGCTTACGACAGTCCTCTAGCACAGATACGCAGTATTTT. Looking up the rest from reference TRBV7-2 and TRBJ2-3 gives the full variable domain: GAGVSQSPSNKVTEKGKDVELRCDPISGHTALYWYRQSLGQGLEFLIYFQGNSAPDKSGLPSDRFSAERTGGSVSTLTIQRTQQEDSAVYLCASSLRQSSSTDTQYFGPGTRLTVL.

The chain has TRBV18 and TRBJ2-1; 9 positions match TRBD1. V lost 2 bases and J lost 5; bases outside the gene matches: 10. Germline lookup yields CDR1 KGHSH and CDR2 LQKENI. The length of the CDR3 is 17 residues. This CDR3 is CASSPGTGTGTHNEQFF. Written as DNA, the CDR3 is TGTGCCAGCTCACCAGGGACCGGGACAGGGACCCACAATGAGCAGTTCTTC.

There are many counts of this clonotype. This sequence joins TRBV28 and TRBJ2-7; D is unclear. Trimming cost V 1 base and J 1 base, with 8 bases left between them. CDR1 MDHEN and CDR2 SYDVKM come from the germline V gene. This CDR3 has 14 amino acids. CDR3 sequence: CASSLLWGSYEQYF. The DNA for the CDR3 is TGTGCCAGCAGTTTATTGTGGGGATCCTACGAGCAGTACTTC. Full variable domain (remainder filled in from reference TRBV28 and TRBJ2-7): DVKVTQSSRYLVKRTGEKVFLECVQDMDHENMFWYRQDPGLGLRLIYFSYDVKMKEKGDIPEGYSVSREKKERFSLILESASTNQTSMYLCASSLLWGSYEQYFGPGTRLTVT.

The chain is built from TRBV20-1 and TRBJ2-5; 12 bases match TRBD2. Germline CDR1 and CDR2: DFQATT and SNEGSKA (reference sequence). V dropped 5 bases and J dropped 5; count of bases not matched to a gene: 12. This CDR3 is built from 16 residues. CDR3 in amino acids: CSAPTWASGGGETQYF. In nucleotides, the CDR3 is TGCAGTGCTCCAACCTGGGCTAGCGGGGGGGGGGAGACCCAGTACTTC.